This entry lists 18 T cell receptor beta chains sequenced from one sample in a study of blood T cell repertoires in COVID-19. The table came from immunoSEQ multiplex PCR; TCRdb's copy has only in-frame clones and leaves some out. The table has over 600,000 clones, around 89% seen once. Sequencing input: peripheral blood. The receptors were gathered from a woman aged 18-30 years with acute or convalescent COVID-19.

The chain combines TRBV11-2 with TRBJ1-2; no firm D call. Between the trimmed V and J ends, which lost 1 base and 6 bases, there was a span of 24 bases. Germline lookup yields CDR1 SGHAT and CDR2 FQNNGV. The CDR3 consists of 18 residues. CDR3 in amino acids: CASSLAAISPGRRHGYTF. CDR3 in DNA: TGTGCCAGCAGCTTAGCGGCAATTTCCCCCGGGAGAAGGCATGGCTACACCTTC.

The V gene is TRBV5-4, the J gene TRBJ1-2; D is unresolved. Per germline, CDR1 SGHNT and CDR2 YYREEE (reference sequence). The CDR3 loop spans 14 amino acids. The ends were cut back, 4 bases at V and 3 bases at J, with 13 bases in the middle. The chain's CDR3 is CASSPGGLDYGYTF. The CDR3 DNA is TGTGCCAGCAGCCCGGGAGGGCTGGACTATGGCTACACCTTC.

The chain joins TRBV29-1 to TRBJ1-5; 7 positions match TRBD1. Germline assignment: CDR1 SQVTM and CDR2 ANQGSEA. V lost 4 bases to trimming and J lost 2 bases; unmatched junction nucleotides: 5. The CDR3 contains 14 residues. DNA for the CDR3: TGCAGCGTTGGAGGGGGCGCCGGCAATCAGCCCCAGCATTTT. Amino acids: CSVGGGAGNQPQHF.

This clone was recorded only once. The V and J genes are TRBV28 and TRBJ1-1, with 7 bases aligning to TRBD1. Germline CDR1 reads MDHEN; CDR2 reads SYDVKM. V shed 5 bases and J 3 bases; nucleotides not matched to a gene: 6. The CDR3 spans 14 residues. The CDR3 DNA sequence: TGTGCCAGCAGTGAAACAGGGGTTGACACTGAAGCTTTCTTT. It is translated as CASSETGVDTEAFF.

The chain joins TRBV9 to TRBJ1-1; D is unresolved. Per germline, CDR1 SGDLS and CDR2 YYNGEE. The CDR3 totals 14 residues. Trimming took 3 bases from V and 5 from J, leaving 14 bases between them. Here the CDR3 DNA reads TGTGCCAGCAGCGCAACGGTCTCGGAGACTGAAGCTTTCTTT. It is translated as CASSATVSETEAFF. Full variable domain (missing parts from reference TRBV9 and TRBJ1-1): DSGVTQTPKHLITATGQRVTLRCSPRSGDLSVYWYQQSLDQGLQFLIQYYNGEERAKGNILERFSAQQFPDLHSELNLSSLELGDSALYFCASSATVSETEAFFGQGTRLTVV.

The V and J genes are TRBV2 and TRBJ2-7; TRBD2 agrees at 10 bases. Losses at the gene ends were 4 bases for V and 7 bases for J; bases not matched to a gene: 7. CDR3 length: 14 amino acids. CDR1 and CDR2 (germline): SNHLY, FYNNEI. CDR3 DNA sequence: TGTGCCAGCAGTGTAAGCGGGGGGGCGGGAGAGCAGTACTTC. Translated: CASSVSGGAGEQYF.

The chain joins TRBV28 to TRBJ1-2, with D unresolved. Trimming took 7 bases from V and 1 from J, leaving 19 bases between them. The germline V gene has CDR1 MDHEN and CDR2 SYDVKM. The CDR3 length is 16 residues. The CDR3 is CASMEVIHSLNYGYTF. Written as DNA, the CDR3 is TGTGCCAGCATGGAGGTGATACACTCACTTAACTATGGCTACACCTTC.

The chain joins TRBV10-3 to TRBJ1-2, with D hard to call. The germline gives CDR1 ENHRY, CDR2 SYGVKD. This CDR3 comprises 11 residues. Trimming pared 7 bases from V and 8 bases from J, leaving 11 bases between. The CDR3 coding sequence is TGTGCCATCAAACGGTTGTCGGGCTACACCTTC. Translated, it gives CAIKRLSGYTF.

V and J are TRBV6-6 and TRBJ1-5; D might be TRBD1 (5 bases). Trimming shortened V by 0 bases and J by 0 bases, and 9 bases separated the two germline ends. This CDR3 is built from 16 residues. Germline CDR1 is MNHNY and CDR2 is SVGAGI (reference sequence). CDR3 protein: CASSYSTAYSNQPQHF. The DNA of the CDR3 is TGTGCCAGCAGTTACTCGACAGCATATAGCAATCAGCCCCAGCATTTT.

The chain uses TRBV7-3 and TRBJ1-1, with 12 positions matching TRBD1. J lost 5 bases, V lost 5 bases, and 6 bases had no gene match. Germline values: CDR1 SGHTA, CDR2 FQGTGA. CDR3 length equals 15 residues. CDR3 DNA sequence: TGTGCCAGCAGCACCGGGACAGGGGGCTTTACTGAAGCTTTCTTT. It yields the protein CASSTGTGGFTEAFF.

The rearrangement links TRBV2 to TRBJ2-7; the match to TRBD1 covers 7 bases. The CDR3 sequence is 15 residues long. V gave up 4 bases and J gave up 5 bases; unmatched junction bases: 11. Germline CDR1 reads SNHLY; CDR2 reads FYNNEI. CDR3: CASSVYYRGDDEQYF. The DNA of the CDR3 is TGTGCCAGCAGTGTATACTACAGGGGAGACGACGAGCAGTACTTC.

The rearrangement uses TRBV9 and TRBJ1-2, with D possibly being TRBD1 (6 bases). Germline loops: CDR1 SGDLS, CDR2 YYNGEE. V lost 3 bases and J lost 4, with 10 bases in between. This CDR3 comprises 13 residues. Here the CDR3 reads CASSGGQPYGYTF. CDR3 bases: TGTGCCAGCAGCGGAGGACAGCCCTATGGCTACACCTTC.

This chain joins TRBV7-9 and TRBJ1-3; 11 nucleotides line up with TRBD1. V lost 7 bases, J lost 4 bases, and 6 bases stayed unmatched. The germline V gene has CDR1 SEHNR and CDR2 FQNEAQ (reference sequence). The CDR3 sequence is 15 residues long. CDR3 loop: CASTLGQGEGNTIYF. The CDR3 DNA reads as TGTGCCAGCACCTTGGGACAGGGGGAAGGAAACACCATATATTTT.

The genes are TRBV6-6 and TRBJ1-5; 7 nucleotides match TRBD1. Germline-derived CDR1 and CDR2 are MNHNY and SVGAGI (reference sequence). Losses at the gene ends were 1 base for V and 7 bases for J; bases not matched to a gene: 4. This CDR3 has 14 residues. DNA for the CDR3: TGTGCCAGCAGTTACTACAGGGGCGACCAGCCCCAGCATTTT. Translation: CASSYYRGDQPQHF.

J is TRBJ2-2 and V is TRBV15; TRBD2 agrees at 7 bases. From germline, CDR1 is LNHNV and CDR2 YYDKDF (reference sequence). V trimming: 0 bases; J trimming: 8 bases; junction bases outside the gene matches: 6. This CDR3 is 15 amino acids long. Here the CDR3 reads CATSRDGRDQGELFF. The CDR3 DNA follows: TGTGCCACCAGCAGAGATGGGAGGGACCAAGGGGAGCTGTTTTTT.

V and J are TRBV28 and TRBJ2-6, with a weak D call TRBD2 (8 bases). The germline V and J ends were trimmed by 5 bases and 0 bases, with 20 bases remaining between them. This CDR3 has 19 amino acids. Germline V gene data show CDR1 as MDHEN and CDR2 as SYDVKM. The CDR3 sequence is CASSTRAGDSLSGANVLTF. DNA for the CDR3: TGTGCCAGCAGTACACGAGCGGGGGACAGCCTCTCTGGGGCCAACGTCCTGACTTTC.

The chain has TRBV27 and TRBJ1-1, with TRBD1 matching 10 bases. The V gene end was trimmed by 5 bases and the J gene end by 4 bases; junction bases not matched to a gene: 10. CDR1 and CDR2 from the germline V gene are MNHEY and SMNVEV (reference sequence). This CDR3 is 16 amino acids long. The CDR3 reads CASSPSLTGGGTEAFF. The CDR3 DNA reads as TGTGCCAGCAGTCCGAGCCTGACAGGGGGCGGCACTGAAGCTTTCTTT.

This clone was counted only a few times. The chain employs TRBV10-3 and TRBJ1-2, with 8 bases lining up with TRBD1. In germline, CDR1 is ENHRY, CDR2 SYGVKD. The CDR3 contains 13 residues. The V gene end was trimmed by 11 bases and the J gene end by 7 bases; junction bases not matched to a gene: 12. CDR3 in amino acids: CAVGTGLPSGYTF. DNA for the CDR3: TGTGCCGTTGGGACAGGCCTTCCCAGTGGCTACACCTTC.